A single sample is the source of the 4 T cell receptor beta chains below, sequenced in a study of T cell responses to AZD1222 COVID-19 vaccine. Profiling relied on immunoSEQ multiplex PCR, and the TCRdb table lists in-frame clones only, not all of them. This sample carries about 67,000 clones, approximately 81% of them seen once, and the ten largest clones take approximately 21%. Material: peripheral blood, obtained on day 0 of AZD1222 vaccination. The receptors stem from an adult in good health.

This chain links TRBV28 with TRBJ1-5, with 9 bases aligning to TRBD1. V was pared by 11 bases and J by 6 bases, with 8 bases of the junction left unmatched. This CDR3 region has 13 residues. CDR1 MDHEN and CDR2 SYDVKM come from the germline V gene. The chain's CDR3 is CAEGTGSGQPQHF. The CDR3 DNA reads as TGTGCCGAAGGGACAGGGAGCGGTCAGCCCCAGCATTTT. Complete variable domain (other parts from reference TRBV28 and TRBJ1-5): DVKVTQSSRYLVKRTGEKVFLECVQDMDHENMFWYRQDPGLGLRLIYFSYDVKMKEKGDIPEGYSVSREKKERFSLILESASTNQTSMYLCAEGTGSGQPQHFGDGTRLSIL.

This clone is a singleton in its sample. This chain connects TRBV19 to TRBJ2-1, with 9 bases that match TRBD1. The V segment lost 5 bases and the J segment 7 bases; nucleotides outside the gene matches: 9. Germline V lookup: CDR1 LNHDA, CDR2 SQIVND (reference sequence). This CDR3 comprises 15 residues. In DNA form, the CDR3 reads TGTGCCAGTAGTTTTTTGGGACAGGGACCGAATGAGCAGTTCTTC. It is translated as CASSFLGQGPNEQFF. Combining the CDR3 with reference TRBV19 and TRBJ2-1 gives the whole variable domain DGGITQSPKYLFRKEGQNVTLSCEQNLNHDAMYWYRQDPGQGLRLIYYSQIVNDFQKGDIAEGYSVSREKKESFPLTVTSAQKNPTAFYLCASSFLGQGPNEQFFGPGTRLTVL.

The gene calls are TRBV28 and TRBJ2-7; D is unclear. CDR3 length: 16 residues. V was pared by 3 bases and J by 1 base, with 16 bases between. Germline V lookup: CDR1 MDHEN, CDR2 SYDVKM. The CDR3 sequence is CASSFSILVLSYEQYF. The CDR3 coding sequence is TGTGCCAGCAGTTTTTCCATCCTAGTTTTGTCCTACGAGCAGTACTTC.

The V gene is TRBV10-3, the J gene TRBJ2-3; the D is unclear. Trimming removed 10 bases at V and 0 bases at J, with 11 bases between. Germline assignment: CDR1 ENHRY and CDR2 SYGVKD. CDR3 length: 13 amino acids. The CDR3 here is CATYTTSTDTQYF. Here the CDR3 DNA reads TGTGCCACCTATACCACTAGCACAGATACGCAGTATTTT.